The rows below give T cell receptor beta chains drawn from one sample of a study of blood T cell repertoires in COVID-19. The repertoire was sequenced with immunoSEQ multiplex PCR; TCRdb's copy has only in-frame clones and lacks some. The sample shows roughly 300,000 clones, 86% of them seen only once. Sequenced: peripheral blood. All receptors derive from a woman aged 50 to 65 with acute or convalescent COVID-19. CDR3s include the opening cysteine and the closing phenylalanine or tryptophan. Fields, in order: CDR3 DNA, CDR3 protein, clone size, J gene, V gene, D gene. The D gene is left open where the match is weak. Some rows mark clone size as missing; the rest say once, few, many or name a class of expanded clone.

TGTGCCAGCAGCCACCCCAGTGCCCCGTACTCCTACGAGCAGTACTTC	CASSHPSAPYSYEQYF	few	TRBJ2-7	TRBV4-2	-
TGTGCCAGCGGTACTAGAACAGGGGAGACTGAAGCTTTCTTT	CASGTRTGETEAFF	-	TRBJ1-1	TRBV2	TRBD1
TGTGCCAGCAGTTCGACTAGCAGGACCTACGAGCAGTACTTC	CASSSTSRTYEQYF	-	TRBJ2-7	TRBV27	TRBD2
TGTGCCAGCAGGGGGACTAGCGGGAGGGCCGGAAGCACAGATACGCAGTATTTT	CASRGTSGRAGSTDTQYF	-	TRBJ2-3	TRBV28	TRBD2
TGTGCCAGCAGCAAGAGCTCCTACGAGCAGTACTTC	CASSKSSYEQYF	-	TRBJ2-7	TRBV7-8	-
TGTGCCAGTAGTCTGACTAGCGGGAGGGGGTACGAGCAGTACTTC	CASSLTSGRGYEQYF	-	TRBJ2-7	TRBV19	TRBD2
TGTGCCATCAGTGAGACACAGGTGGGGAACACTGAAGCTTTCTTT	CAISETQVGNTEAFF	once	TRBJ1-1	TRBV10-3	-
TGTGCCAGCTCTGGGGACTTGACTAGCACAGATACGCAGTATTTT	CASSGDLTSTDTQYF	-	TRBJ2-3	TRBV18	-
TGTGCCAGCAGCCGGACAGGGTTCACTGAAGCTTTCTTT	CASSRTGFTEAFF	-	TRBJ1-1	TRBV5-7	TRBD1
TGTGCCAGCAGTTTATCCGGGACAGGGGGTAATTCACCCCTCCACTTT	CASSLSGTGGNSPLHF	-	TRBJ1-6	TRBV27	TRBD1
TGTGCCATCAGTGAAGTTTCGGGGTTCGAGCAGTACTTC	CAISEVSGFEQYF	once	TRBJ2-7	TRBV10-3	-
TGTGCCATCAGTACGCCGGACAGGGGGTTGAGGGACACTGAAGCTTTCTTT	CAISTPDRGLRDTEAFF	-	TRBJ1-1	TRBV10-3	TRBD1
TGTGCCTCCCAACTCTCTGGGGCCAACGTCCTGACTTTC	CASQLSGANVLTF	-	TRBJ2-6	TRBV27	-
TGTGCCAGTAGTCAGTCGGCAGGCGCTCCCTATGGCTACACCTTC	CASSQSAGAPYGYTF	-	TRBJ1-2	TRBV19	-
TGTGCCAGCAGTTTTACAAGCTCTGGGGCCAACGTCCTGACTTTC	CASSFTSSGANVLTF	-	TRBJ2-6	TRBV27	-
TGTGCCAGCAGGGGGACAGGGATGTGGAATTCACCCCTCCACTTT	CASRGTGMWNSPLHF	-	TRBJ1-6	TRBV2	TRBD1
TGTGCCAGCTCACCCGGGACAGGGGAGAGCGAGCAGTACTTC	CASSPGTGESEQYF	-	TRBJ2-7	TRBV18	TRBD1
TGTGCCAGCTCACTCGACTGGCGCGACAATGAGCAGTTCTTC	CASSLDWRDNEQFF	-	TRBJ2-1	TRBV18	-